This TCR beta chain was captured in a study of T cell repertoires in cytomegalovirus infection. Study-wide background: TCR beta signatures that were public indicated CMV infection and matching HLA type.

TCRdb ran MiXCR on the reads and lists one entry per CDR3 protein. The sample lists 150,000 to 200,000 distinct CDR3 sequences, 13% to 15% occurring once. This clonotype was seen many times. Its ends do not fully match the called genes, so a read error is possible. The CDR3 loop spans 13 amino acids. CDR1 is SGHTA, CDR2 FQGNSA, per germline. Material for sequencing was PBMCs. The gene calls are TRBV7-2 and TRBJ2-3; 9 nucleotides agree with TRBD2. This sequence originates from a human donor in good health (CMV status not recorded). Some clones in this sample may be carry-over from other donors' samples. CDR3 protein: CASSSKSWREGHF. In nucleotides, the CDR3 is TGTGCCAGCAGCTCAAAATCATGGCGGGAGGGCCATTTT. Filled out from reference TRBV7-2 and TRBJ2-3, the complete variable domain reads GAGVSQSPSNKVTEKGKDVELRCDPISGHTALYWYRQSLGQGLEFLIYFQGNSAPDKSGLPSDRFSAERTGGSVSTLTIQRTQQEDSAVYLCASSSKSWREGHFGPGTRLTVL.